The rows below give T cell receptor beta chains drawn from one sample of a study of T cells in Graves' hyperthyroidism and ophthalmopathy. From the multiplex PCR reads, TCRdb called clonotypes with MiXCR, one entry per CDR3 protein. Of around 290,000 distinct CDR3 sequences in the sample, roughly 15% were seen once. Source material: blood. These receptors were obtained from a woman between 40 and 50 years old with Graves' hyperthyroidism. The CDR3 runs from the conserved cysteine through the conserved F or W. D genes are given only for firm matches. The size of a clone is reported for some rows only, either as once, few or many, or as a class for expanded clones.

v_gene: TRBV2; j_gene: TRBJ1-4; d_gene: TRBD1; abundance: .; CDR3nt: TGTGCCAGCAGGGGGACAGGGCTTCACAATGAAAAACTGTTTTTT; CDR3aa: CASRGTGLHNEKLFF
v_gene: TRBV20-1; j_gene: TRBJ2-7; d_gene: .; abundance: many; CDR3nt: TGCAGTGCTAGAGATCTAGGTTACGAGCAGTACTTC; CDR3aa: CSARDLGYEQYF
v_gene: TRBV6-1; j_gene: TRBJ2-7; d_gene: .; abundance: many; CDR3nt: TGTGCCAGCAGCCCCGCGGGGACACTCAGCTCCTACGAGCAGTACTTC; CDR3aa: CASSPAGTLSSYEQYF
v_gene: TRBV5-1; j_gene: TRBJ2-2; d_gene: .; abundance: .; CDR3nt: TGCGCCAGCAGCTTGGAACTAGCCGGGTCCGGGGAGCTGTTTTTT; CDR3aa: CASSLELAGSGELFF
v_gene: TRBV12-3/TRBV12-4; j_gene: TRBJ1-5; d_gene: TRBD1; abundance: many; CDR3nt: TGTGCCAGCAGTGGGGACAGGGAAAGCAATCAGCCCCAGCATTTT; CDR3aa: CASSGDRESNQPQHF
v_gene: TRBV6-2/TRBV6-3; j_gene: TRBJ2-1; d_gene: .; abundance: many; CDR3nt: TGTGCCAGCAGTTACTACCCAGGGGGGGACTACTACAATGAGCAGTTCTTC; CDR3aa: CASSYYPGGDYYNEQFF
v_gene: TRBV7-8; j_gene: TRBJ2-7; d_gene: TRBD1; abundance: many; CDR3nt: TGTGCCAGCAGCTCCCCCTGGGACAGGGTTTCCTACGAGCAGTACTTC; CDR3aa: CASSSPWDRVSYEQYF
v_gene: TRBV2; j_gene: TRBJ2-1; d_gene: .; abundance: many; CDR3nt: TGTGCCAGCAGTGCAACAACAGGGCTCCTCTACAATGAGCAGTTCTTC; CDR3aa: CASSATTGLLYNEQFF
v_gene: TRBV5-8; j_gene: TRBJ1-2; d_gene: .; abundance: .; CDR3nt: TGTGCCAGCAGCTTGGCACAGAGGGCTAACTATGGCTACACCTTC; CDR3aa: CASSLAQRANYGYTF
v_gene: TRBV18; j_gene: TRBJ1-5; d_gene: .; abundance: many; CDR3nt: TGTGCCAGCTCAGCCTCACTGAATCAGCCCCAGCATTTT; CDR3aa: CASSASLNQPQHF
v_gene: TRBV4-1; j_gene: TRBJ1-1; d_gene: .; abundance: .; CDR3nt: TGCGCCAGCAGCCCTTCGAGTTATCGGGTCTTGCCTTTCTTT; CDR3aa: CASSPSSYRVLPFF
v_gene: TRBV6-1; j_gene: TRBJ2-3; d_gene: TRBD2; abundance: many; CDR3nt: TGTGCCAGCAGAAGCCAGGAGGGACTAGGAACAGATACGCAGTATTTT; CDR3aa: CASRSQEGLGTDTQYF
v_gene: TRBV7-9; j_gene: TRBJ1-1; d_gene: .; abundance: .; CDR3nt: TGTGCCAGCAGCTTACCCAGGGAGGCCACTGAAGCTTTCTTT; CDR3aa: CASSLPREATEAFF
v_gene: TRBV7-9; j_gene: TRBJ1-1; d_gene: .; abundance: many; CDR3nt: TGTGCCAGCAGCGTACAGGGCGGGAACACTGAAGCTTTCTTT; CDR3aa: CASSVQGGNTEAFF
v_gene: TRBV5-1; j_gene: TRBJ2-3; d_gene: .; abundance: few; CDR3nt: TGCGCCAGCAGCTTGAAGCGCGACAGGCCCTCGGATACGCAGTATTTT; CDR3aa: CASSLKRDRPSDTQYF
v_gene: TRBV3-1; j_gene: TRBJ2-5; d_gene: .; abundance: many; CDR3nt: TGTGCCAGCACTCTAGCCTTGGGAGAGACCCAGTACTTC; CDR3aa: CASTLALGETQYF
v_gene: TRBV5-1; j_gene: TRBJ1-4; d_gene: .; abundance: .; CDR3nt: TGCGCCAGCAGCTGGGCAGACGCAACTAATGAAAAACTGTTTTTT; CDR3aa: CASSWADATNEKLFF